Below are 23 T cell receptor beta chains sequenced from a single sample in a study of CD8+ T cells in alopecia areata. Stated treatment: oral pan-JAK inhibitor, 5-10 mg twice daily. Extraction of RNA preceded its reverse transcription into cDNA, which served as the sequencing template. Here immunoSEQ multiplex PCR was the method, and the copy in TCRdb shows in-frame clones only, minus some. The repertoire holds approximately 210,000 clones, with 60% as singletons. Specimen: CD4+ T cells sorted from blood, collected at week 4, from a patient treated with tofacitinib. The receptors shown here come from a human donor with alopecia areata.

The rearrangement links TRBV30 to TRBJ2-1, with D tentatively TRBD2 (6 bases). Trimming left V 0 bases short and J 2 bases short, with 11 bases between. The CDR3 is made up of 15 amino acids. Germline V lookup: CDR1 GTSNPN, CDR2 SVGIG (reference sequence). DNA for the CDR3: TGTGCCTGGAGTGTTCCGCGGGGTACCTACAATGAGCAGTTCTTC. Translated, it gives CAWSVPRGTYNEQFF.

V is TRBV5-1 and J is TRBJ2-1; D is perhaps TRBD2 (5 bases). V dropped 4 bases and J dropped 1 base, with 15 bases sitting between them. Looked up from germline, CDR1 is SGHRS and CDR2 is YFSETQ. CDR3 length equals 16 residues. The CDR3 DNA sequence: TGCGCCAGCAGCCCGGAGAGCGGTGCATCCTACAATGAGCAGTTCTTC. This gives the protein CASSPESGASYNEQFF.

This chain connects TRBV30 to TRBJ2-7; 8 nucleotides align to TRBD1. With 0 bases clipped from V and 3 bases from J, the junction kept 4 bases outside the gene matches. The V gene's germline CDR1 is GTSNPN and CDR2 SVGIG (reference sequence). The CDR3 totals 14 residues. The CDR3 nucleotides read TGTGCCTGGAGTGTTGCAGGGGGCGGCTACGAGCAGTACTTC. Its protein product is CAWSVAGGGYEQYF.

The V and J genes are TRBV29-1 and TRBJ2-1; D perhaps matches TRBD1 (6 bases). This CDR3 contains 16 residues. Germline CDR1 and CDR2: SQVTM and ANQGSEA. Deletions cut 5 bases from V and 0 bases from J, with 17 bases between. In DNA, the CDR3 is TGCAGCGTTTCACCTCCAGGGGCCCCCTCCTACAATGAGCAGTTCTTC. It encodes CSVSPPGAPSYNEQFF.

The chain is built from TRBV4-3 and TRBJ2-1; perhaps TRBD1 as D (7 bases). Germline CDR1 and CDR2: LGHNA and YSLEER. This CDR3 is built from 16 residues. Trimming cost V 0 bases and J 5 bases, with 14 bases left between them. CDR3 bases: TGCGCCAGCAGCCAAGATCGGGTCAGGGGGGACAATGAGCAGTTCTTC. It specifies CASSQDRVRGDNEQFF.

The chain employs TRBV28 and TRBJ2-3; D could derive from TRBD1 or TRBD2 (6 bases each). The germline V gene has CDR1 MDHEN and CDR2 SYDVKM. The CDR3 length is 13 residues. V lost 11 bases and J lost 5, with 17 bases in between. Written as DNA, the CDR3 is TGTGCCGGAGGGTTGGGGGCCGTAGATACGCAGTATTTT. The encoded protein is CAGGLGAVDTQYF.

The chain carries TRBV6-5 and TRBJ1-1; no clear D gene. Germline CDR1 and CDR2: MNHEY and SVGAGI. The CDR3 has 12 amino acids. V shed 5 bases and J shed 8 bases, with 12 bases lying between them. The CDR3 here is CASSHQAPEAFF. The CDR3 DNA reads as TGTGCCAGCAGTCACCAGGCCCCCGAAGCTTTCTTT.

V and J are TRBV5-6 and TRBJ1-5; the match to TRBD1 covers 8 bases. The CDR3 length is 16 residues. In germline, CDR1 is SGHDT, CDR2 YYEEEE. V shed 4 bases, J shed 6 bases, and the junction held 12 bases outside the gene matches. Here the CDR3 reads CASSAFGQGESQPQHF. The DNA for the CDR3 is TGTGCCAGCAGCGCTTTCGGACAGGGCGAGAGTCAGCCCCAGCATTTT.

This chain links TRBV7-9 with TRBJ1-6, with 8 bases that match TRBD1. Trimming took 1 base from V and 7 from J; bases not matched to a gene: 3. The germline gives CDR1 SEHNR, CDR2 FQNEAQ (reference sequence). The CDR3 has 15 amino acids. The CDR3 sequence is CASSLGTGRNSPLHF. CDR3 nucleotides: TGTGCCAGCAGCTTAGGGACAGGGCGGAATTCACCCCTCCACTTT.

This clone was observed a handful of times. The V gene is TRBV5-1, the J gene TRBJ2-7; no clear D gene. This CDR3 is 15 amino acids long. CDR1 and CDR2 from the germline V gene are SGHRS and YFSETQ. V gave up 1 base and J gave up 2 bases, with 13 bases separating them. The CDR3 loop is CASSLLPGATYEQYF. CDR3 coding DNA: TGCGCCAGCAGCTTGCTGCCAGGTGCCACCTACGAGCAGTACTTC.

This clone was found a few times. Distinct nucleotide sequences in the sample also encode this CDR3. The chain combines TRBV27 with TRBJ1-5; the D is unclear. Germline assignment: CDR1 MNHEY and CDR2 SMNVEV (reference sequence). CDR3 length equals 13 residues. V was pared by 2 bases and J by 1 base, with 3 bases between. In DNA, the CDR3 is TGTGCCAGCAGTTTAGGAAGCAATCAGCCCCAGCATTTT. This sequence encodes CASSLGSNQPQHF.

This sequence joins TRBV7-2 and TRBJ2-5; D gene ambiguous. The V end lost 3 bases, the J end lost 0 bases, and 8 bases lay between the germline ends. CDR3 length: 14 residues. Germline values: CDR1 SGHTA, CDR2 FQGNSA. The CDR3 sequence is CASSLGSYQETQYF. As DNA, the CDR3 is TGTGCCAGCAGCTTGGGCAGCTACCAAGAGACCCAGTACTTC.

This chain joins TRBV25-1 and TRBJ1-5; TRBD1 matches at 8 bases. V dropped 3 bases and J dropped 5; count of bases not matched to a gene: 6. Germline values: CDR1 MGHDK, CDR2 SYGVNS. This CDR3 is built from 15 residues. DNA of the CDR3: TGTGCCAGCAGTGATGTACAGGGGGGGGATCAGCCCCAGCATTTT. Its translation: CASSDVQGGDQPQHF.

This sequence joins TRBV5-4 and TRBJ2-7; D may be TRBD1 (6 bases). The V gene lost 7 bases and the J gene lost 3 bases, with 17 bases spanning the gap. This CDR3 comprises 14 residues. CDR1 is SGHNT and CDR2 is YYREEE in the germline V gene (reference sequence). CDR3 DNA sequence: TGTGCCAGCCGAACAGGGATTCGGGACTACGAGCAGTACTTC. Protein: CASRTGIRDYEQYF.

To note about this clone: At the DNA level, this CDR3 is encoded by other sequences in the same sample as well. The rearrangement uses TRBV2 and TRBJ2-5; no firm D call. Germline CDR1 SNHLY, CDR2 FYNNEI. The V gene lost 4 bases and the J gene lost 1 base, with 4 bases spanning the gap. CDR3 length: 12 amino acids. Written as DNA, the CDR3 is TGTGCCAGCAGTGCACTCCAAGAGACCCAGTACTTC. Its translation: CASSALQETQYF.

As regards this clone: One end of the junction varies from germline; a read error may be responsible. The chain recombines TRBV7-7 with TRBJ2-7, with 7 bases that match TRBD1. This CDR3 comprises 13 residues. Germline V gene sequence: CDR1 SSHAT, CDR2 FNYEAQ (reference sequence). Here the CDR3 reads CASSEGQYYEQYF. CDR3 sequence (DNA): TGTGCTAGCAGCGAGGGACAGTACTACGAGCAGTACTTC.

This clone came up many times. J is TRBJ2-7 and V is TRBV28, with TRBD1 matching over 8 bases. Losses at the gene ends were 6 bases for V and 6 bases for J; bases not matched to a gene: 4. The CDR3 sequence is 12 residues long. Looked up from germline, CDR1 is MDHEN and CDR2 is SYDVKM. The DNA of the CDR3 is TGTGCCAGCAGATTCGACAGGGGCGAGCAGTACTTC. Translated: CASRFDRGEQYF.

The rearrangement uses TRBV6-5 and TRBJ2-1, with 9 bases identical to TRBD1. Germline lookup yields CDR1 MNHEY and CDR2 SVGAGI. This CDR3 has 13 amino acids. V lost 6 bases, J lost 8 bases, and 5 bases stayed unmatched. CDR3 loop: CASRQGALDEQFF. CDR3 coding DNA: TGTGCCAGCAGACAGGGGGCCTTGGATGAGCAGTTCTTC.

This clone was picked up a small number of times. The rearrangement uses TRBV4-2 and TRBJ2-2; 9 nucleotides line up with TRBD1. CDR3 length: 19 amino acids. With 0 bases clipped from V and 5 bases from J, the junction kept 13 bases outside the gene matches. Germline-derived CDR1 and CDR2 are LGHNA and YNFKEQ. CDR3 DNA sequence: TGTGCCAGCAGCCAAGACTCCGTTTCCCCCGGACAGGGGACCGGGGAGCTGTTTTTT. Protein sequence: CASSQDSVSPGQGTGELFF.

V is TRBV6-1 and J is TRBJ2-6; no clear D. The V end lost 2 bases, the J end lost 0 bases, and 5 bases lay between the germline ends. Germline assignment: CDR1 MNHNS and CDR2 SASEGT. This CDR3 has 15 amino acids. DNA of the CDR3: TGTGCCAGCAGTGAAACGCGCTCTGGGGCCAACGTCCTGACTTTC. Translated: CASSETRSGANVLTF.

This clone was counted between two and nine times. The gene calls are TRBV5-1 and TRBJ2-5, with TRBD1 identical over 8 bases. The junction had 7 bases not matched to a gene; V was cut back by 4 bases and J by 5 bases. CDR1 SGHRS and CDR2 YFSETQ come from the germline V gene. CDR3 length equals 14 residues. This CDR3 is CASSMTGEKETQYF. CDR3 coding DNA: TGCGCCAGCAGCATGACAGGGGAGAAGGAGACCCAGTACTTC.

This chain joins TRBV6-5 and TRBJ2-4; 8 bases are shared with TRBD1. Germline-derived CDR1 and CDR2 are MNHEY and SVGAGI. The CDR3 totals 14 residues. Trimming cost V 9 bases and J 5 bases; bases outside gene matches: 9. The CDR3 DNA follows: TGTGCCAGTAGTAGGGGACAGGTAGAAAACATTCAGTACTTC. This translates into CASSRGQVENIQYF.

The chain has TRBV29-1 and TRBJ2-4; unclear D gene. Looked up from germline, CDR1 is SQVTM and CDR2 is ANQGSEA. V was clipped by 3 bases and J by 9 bases, with 18 bases between them. The CDR3 covers 14 residues. CDR3 residues: CSVDLVGSSGIQYF. CDR3 nucleotide sequence: TGCAGCGTTGATTTGGTGGGCAGCTCAGGCATTCAGTACTTC.